This is a list of T cell receptor beta chains from one sample in a study of OX40 agonist ivuxolimab in advanced cancers. The table came from immunoSEQ multiplex PCR; TCRdb's copy has only in-frame clones and leaves some out. Of 40,000 to 50,000 clones in the sample, around nine tenths were seen once. The specimen was CD4+ or CD8+ T cells sorted from blood, collected in a trial of the OX40 agonist ivuxolimab. These receptors all stem from an adult with an advanced solid tumor such as melanoma, head and neck, liver or kidney cancer. CDR3s include the opening cysteine and the closing phenylalanine or tryptophan. Fields, in order: J gene, clone size, V gene, D gene, CDR3 DNA, CDR3 protein. A D gene is named only where the DNA matches it firmly. Size is stated for part of the rows, as once, few or many counts, or as a class when the clone is expanded.

TRBJ2-7,-,TRBV28,-,TGTGCCAGCAGTCCACCAGGGGACGAGCAGTACTTC,CASSPPGDEQYF
TRBJ2-3,-,TRBV11-3,TRBD2,TGTGCCAGCAGCCTCGCAGCGGGAGTCACAGATACGCAGTATTTT,CASSLAAGVTDTQYF
TRBJ2-3,-,TRBV19,-,TGTGCCAGTACCGCGACTGGGACAGATACGCAGTATTTT,CASTATGTDTQYF
TRBJ2-7,few,TRBV4-2,-,TGTGCCAGCAGCCAGGGGGAAGGGGTTCTCTACGAGCAGTACTTC,CASSQGEGVLYEQYF
TRBJ1-1,-,TRBV28,-,TGTGCCAGCAGTTTTAGACTGAACACTGAAGCTTTCTTT,CASSFRLNTEAFF
TRBJ1-5,-,TRBV2,-,TGTGCCAGCAGTGACCCTTTAAGGGACAACAATCAGCCCCAGCATTTT,CASSDPLRDNNQPQHF
TRBJ1-4,-,TRBV19,-,TGTGCCAGCCAGGGCTCGCACCACCCCGCAACTAATGAAAAACTGTTTTTT,CASQGSHHPATNEKLFF
TRBJ2-1,-,TRBV5-1,-,TGCGCCAGCAGCTTGGGGGGCGGGACCATGAGAGGGAATGAGCAGTTCTTC,CASSLGGGTMRGNEQFF
TRBJ2-3,-,TRBV5-4,-,TGTGCCAGCAGCTTGGGGACAGCCAACACAGATACGCAGTATTTT,CASSLGTANTDTQYF
TRBJ2-7,-,TRBV5-4,TRBD1,TGTGCCAGCAGCTTGGGTGGGACAGGGTCCTACGAGCAGTACTTC,CASSLGGTGSYEQYF
TRBJ2-4,once,TRBV14,-,TGTGCCAGCAGCCAAGAAGGCGGTATTAAAAACATTCAGTACTTC,CASSQEGGIKNIQYF
TRBJ2-7,-,TRBV28,-,TGTGCCAGCAGTTTTAGGGTGGGACTGAATTCCTACGAGCAGTACTTC,CASSFRVGLNSYEQYF
TRBJ2-3,-,TRBV7-3,-,TGTGCCAGCAGCTTAACTTCGGGACTCCTAACTTTT,CASSLTSGLLTF
TRBJ1-3,-,TRBV7-2,TRBD1,TGTGCCAGCAGCTTAAGGACAGGGCTTCACTCTGGAAACACCATATATTTT,CASSLRTGLHSGNTIYF
TRBJ2-1,-,TRBV27,TRBD1,TGTGCCAGCAGTTTAGGGGGACAGGGAGGTGAGCAGTTCTTC,CASSLGGQGGEQFF
TRBJ2-1,-,TRBV2,-,TGTGCCAGCACCGAGAATGAGCAGTTCTTC,CASTENEQFF
TRBJ2-5,once,TRBV7-8,TRBD1,TGTGCCAGCAGCTTAGACCAATACAGGGGAGAGACCCAGTACTTC,CASSLDQYRGETQYF
TRBJ2-3,once,TRBV30,-,TGTGCCTGGGGGGTTTCCGTAGATACGCAGTATTTT,CAWGVSVDTQYF
TRBJ2-2,-,TRBV29-1,-,TGCAGCGGTGAGGACAAACCCACCGGGGAGCTGTTTTTT,CSGEDKPTGELFF
TRBJ2-7,-,TRBV29-1,-,TGCAGCGTTGAAAGGCAGGGTGGCTACGAGCAGTACTTC,CSVERQGGYEQYF
TRBJ2-3,-,TRBV27,TRBD2,TGTGCCAGCAGTTTAAAGCCTAGCGGGAGGGCCGGCCATAGCACAGATACGCAGTATTTT,CASSLKPSGRAGHSTDTQYF
TRBJ1-1,-,TRBV28,-,TGTGCCAGCAGTATCATATCGGGGAACACTGAAGCTTTCTTT,CASSIISGNTEAFF
TRBJ1-2,-,TRBV6-5,-,TGTGCCAGCAGCCCAGGTGTCCGGCTTAACTATGGCTACACCTTC,CASSPGVRLNYGYTF
TRBJ1-2,-,TRBV7-8,-,TGTGCCAGCAGCGTTAACATCGCTAACTATGGCTACACCTTC,CASSVNIANYGYTF
TRBJ1-5,-,TRBV28,TRBD1,TGTGCAATCAATCAAGGGGGACAGCGTCAGCCCCAGCATTTT,CAINQGGQRQPQHF
TRBJ1-1,-,TRBV6-6,-,TGTGCCAGCAGTCTTCGCCCTGGGGCTGAAGCTTTCTTT,CASSLRPGAEAFF
TRBJ2-7,-,TRBV5-4,-,TGTGCCAGCAGCACAATTGTTCCCTACGAGCAGTACTTC,CASSTIVPYEQYF
TRBJ2-1,-,TRBV7-8,TRBD2,TGTGCCAGCAGCGAGGACGCGGGACTAGCGGTCTACAATGAGCAGTTCTTC,CASSEDAGLAVYNEQFF
TRBJ2-2,once,TRBV9,TRBD2,TGTGCCAGCAGCGCCGGGACTAGCGGGAACACCGGGGAGCTGTTTTTT,CASSAGTSGNTGELFF
TRBJ2-7,-,TRBV20-1,-,TGCAGTGCTATAGAAAGGGTCGAGCAGTACTTC,CSAIERVEQYF
TRBJ2-5,-,TRBV18,TRBD1,TGTGCCAGCTCATCGACCCGACAGGGGTTTCTAGAGACCCAGTACTTC,CASSSTRQGFLETQYF